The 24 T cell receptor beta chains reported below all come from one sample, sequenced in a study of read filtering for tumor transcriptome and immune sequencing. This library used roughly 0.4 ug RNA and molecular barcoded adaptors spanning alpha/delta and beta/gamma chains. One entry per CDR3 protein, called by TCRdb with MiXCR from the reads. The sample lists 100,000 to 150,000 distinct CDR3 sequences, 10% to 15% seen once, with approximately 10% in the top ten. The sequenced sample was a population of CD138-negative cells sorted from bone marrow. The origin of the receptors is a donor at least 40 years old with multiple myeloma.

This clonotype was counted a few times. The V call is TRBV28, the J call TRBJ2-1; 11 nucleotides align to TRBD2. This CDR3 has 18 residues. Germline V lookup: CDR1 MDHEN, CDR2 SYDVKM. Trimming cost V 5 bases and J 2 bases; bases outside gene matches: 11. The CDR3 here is CASSLPLIAGGTYNEQFF. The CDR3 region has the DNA TGTGCCAGCAGTCTCCCCTTAATAGCGGGGGGGACCTACAATGAGCAGTTCTTC.

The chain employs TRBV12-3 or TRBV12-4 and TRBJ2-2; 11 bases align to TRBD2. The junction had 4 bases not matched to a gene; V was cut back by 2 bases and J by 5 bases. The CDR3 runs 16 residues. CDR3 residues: CASSLSSGRGTGELFF. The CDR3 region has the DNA TGTGCCAGCAGTTTAAGTAGCGGGAGGGGGACCGGGGAGCTGTTTTTT.

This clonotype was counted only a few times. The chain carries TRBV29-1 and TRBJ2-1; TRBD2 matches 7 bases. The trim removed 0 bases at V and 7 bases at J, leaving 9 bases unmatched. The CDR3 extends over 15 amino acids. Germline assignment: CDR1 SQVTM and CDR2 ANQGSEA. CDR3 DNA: TGCAGCGTTGAAGATCTTGCGGGGCGGGGGAATGAGCAGTTCTTC. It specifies CSVEDLAGRGNEQFF.

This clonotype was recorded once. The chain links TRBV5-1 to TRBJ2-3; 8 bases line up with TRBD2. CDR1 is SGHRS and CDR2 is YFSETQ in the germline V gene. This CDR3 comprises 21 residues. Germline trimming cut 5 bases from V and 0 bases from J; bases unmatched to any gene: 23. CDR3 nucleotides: TGCGCCAGCAGACCGGCGGGCTCCGGACTAGCAAACCAGATTAGCACAGATACGCAGTATTTT. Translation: CASRPAGSGLANQISTDTQYF. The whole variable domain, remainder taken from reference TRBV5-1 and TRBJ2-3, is KAGVTQTPRYLIKTRGQQVTLSCSPISGHRSVSWYQQTPGQGLQFLFEYFSETQRNKGNFPGRFSGRQFSNSRSEMNVSTLELGDSALYLCASRPAGSGLANQISTDTQYFGPGTRLTVL.

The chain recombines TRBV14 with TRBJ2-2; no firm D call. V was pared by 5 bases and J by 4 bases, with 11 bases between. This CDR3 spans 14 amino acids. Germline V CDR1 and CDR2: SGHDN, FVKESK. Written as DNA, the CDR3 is TGTGCCAGCAGCGGCAGGCCGCGCACCGGGGAGCTGTTTTTT. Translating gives CASSGRPRTGELFF.

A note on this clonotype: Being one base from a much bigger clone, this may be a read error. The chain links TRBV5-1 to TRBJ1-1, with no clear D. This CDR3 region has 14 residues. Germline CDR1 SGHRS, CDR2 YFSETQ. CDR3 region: CASSLERSSTGAFF. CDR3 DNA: TGCGCCAGCAGCTTGGAACGGTCAAGCACTGGAGCTTTCTTT.

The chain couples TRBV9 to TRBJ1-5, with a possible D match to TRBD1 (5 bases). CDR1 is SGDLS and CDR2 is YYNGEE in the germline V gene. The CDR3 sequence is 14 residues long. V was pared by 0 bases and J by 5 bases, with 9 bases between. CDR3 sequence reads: CASSVEPGDQPQHF. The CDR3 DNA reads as TGTGCCAGCAGCGTAGAGCCGGGGGATCAGCCCCAGCATTTT.

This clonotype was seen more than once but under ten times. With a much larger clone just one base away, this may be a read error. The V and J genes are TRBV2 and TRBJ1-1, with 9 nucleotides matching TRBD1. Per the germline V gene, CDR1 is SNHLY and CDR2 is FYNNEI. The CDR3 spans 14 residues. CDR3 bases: TGTGCCAGCAGTGTACAGGGGGCGAACACTGAAGCTCTCTTT. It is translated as CASSVQGANTEALF.

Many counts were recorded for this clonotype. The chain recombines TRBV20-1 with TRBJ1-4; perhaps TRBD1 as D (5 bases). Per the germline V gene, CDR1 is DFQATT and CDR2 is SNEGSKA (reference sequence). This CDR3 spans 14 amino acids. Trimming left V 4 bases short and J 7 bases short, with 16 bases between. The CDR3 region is CSATTGRLAEKLFF. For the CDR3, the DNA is TGCAGTGCTACCACGGGGCGGTTGGCTGAAAAACTGTTTTTT.

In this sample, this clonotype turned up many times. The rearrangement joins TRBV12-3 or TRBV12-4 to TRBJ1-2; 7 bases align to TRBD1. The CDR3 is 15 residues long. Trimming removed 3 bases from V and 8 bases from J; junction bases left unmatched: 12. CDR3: CASSFSADRASGYTF. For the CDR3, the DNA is TGTGCCAGCAGTTTCTCCGCCGACAGGGCAAGCGGCTACACCTTC.

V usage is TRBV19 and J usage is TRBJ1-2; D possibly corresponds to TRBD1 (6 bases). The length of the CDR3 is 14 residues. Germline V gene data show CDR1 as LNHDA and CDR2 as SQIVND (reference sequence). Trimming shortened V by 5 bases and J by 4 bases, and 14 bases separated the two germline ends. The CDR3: CASSSTGVPYGYTF. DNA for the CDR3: TGTGCCAGTAGTTCGACAGGAGTCCCCTATGGCTACACCTTC.

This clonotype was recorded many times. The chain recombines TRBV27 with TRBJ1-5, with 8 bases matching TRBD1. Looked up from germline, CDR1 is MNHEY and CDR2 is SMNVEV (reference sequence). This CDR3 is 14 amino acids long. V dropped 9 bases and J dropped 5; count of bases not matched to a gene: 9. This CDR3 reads CASTGTGGDQPQHF. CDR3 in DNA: TGTGCCAGTACCGGGACAGGTGGTGATCAGCCCCAGCATTTT.

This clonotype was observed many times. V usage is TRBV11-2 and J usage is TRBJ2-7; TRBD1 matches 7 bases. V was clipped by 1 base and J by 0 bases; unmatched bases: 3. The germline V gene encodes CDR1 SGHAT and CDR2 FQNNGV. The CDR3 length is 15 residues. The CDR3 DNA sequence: TGTGCCAGCAGCTTAGCGGCAGGGGGCTCCTACGAGCAGTACTTC. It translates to CASSLAAGGSYEQYF.

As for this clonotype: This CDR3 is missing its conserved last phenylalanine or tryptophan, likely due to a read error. CDR3 sequence (DNA): TGTGCCAGCAGCTTATGTCAGGGGGTAATCCAGGGCAAGCAGTACCTC. Its protein is CASSLCQGVIQGKQYL. The chain uses TRBV7-4 and TRBJ2-7; 7 bases agree with TRBD1. The junction had 15 bases not matched to a gene; V was cut back by 2 bases and J by 8 bases. The CDR3 runs 16 residues. Germline assignment: CDR1 SGHVT and CDR2 SQSDAQ.

The CDR3 protein is CASSYRGGGGGTEAFF. In DNA form, the CDR3 reads TGTGCCAGCAGTTACCGGGGTGGGGGTGGTGGCACTGAAGCTTTCTTT. V gene TRBV6-6 combines with J gene TRBJ1-1, with TRBD1 as a possible D gene (5 bases). The germline CDR1 and CDR2 sequences are MNHNY and SVGAGI (reference sequence). The CDR3 is 16 residues long. With 2 bases removed from V and 4 bases from J, the gap between germline ends came to 17 bases.

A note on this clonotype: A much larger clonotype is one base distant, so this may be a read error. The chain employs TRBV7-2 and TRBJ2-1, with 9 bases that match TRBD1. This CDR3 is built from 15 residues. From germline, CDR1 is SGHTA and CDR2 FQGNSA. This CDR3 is CASGLGTGPYNEQFF. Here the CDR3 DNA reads TGTGCCAGCGGCTTAGGGACAGGGCCCTACAATGAGCAGTTCTTC.

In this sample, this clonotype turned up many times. CDR3 DNA: TGCGCCAGCAGACCTACAGGGGGCTACACTGAAGCTTTCTTT. It yields the protein CASRPTGGYTEAFF. This rearrangement joins TRBV5-1 to TRBJ1-1; the match to TRBD1 covers 9 bases. Trimming removed 5 bases from V and 3 bases from J; junction bases left unmatched: 5. The CDR3 is made up of 14 amino acids. The germline V gene has CDR1 SGHRS and CDR2 YFSETQ.

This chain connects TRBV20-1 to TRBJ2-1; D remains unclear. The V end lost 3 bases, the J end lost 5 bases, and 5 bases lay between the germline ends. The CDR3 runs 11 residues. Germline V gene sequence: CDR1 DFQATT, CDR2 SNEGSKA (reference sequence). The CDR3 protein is CSASSDNEQFF. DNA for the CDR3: TGCAGTGCTAGTTCTGACAATGAGCAGTTCTTC.

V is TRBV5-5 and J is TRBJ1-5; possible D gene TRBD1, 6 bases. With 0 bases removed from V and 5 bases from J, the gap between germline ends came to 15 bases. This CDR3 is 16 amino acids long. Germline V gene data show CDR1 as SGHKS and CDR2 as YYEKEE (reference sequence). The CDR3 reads CASSLVGKGGDQPQHF. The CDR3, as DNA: TGTGCCAGCAGCTTGGTAGGCAAAGGGGGGGATCAGCCCCAGCATTTT.

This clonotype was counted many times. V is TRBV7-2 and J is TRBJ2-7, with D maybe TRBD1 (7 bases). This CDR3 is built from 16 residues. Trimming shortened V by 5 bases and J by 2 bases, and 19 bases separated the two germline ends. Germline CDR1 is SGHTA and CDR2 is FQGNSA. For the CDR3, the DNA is TGTGCCAGCAGCCCTCAGGGGGGTAGCGGAGCCTACGAGCAGTACTTC. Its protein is CASSPQGGSGAYEQYF.

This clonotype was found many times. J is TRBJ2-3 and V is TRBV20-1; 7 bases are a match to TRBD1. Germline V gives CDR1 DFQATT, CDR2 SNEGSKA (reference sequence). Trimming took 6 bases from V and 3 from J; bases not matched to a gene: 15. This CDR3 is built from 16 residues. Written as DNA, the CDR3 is TGCAGTGCCACCCCCCTCCTCGAGGGACAGACAGATACGCAGTATTTT. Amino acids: CSATPLLEGQTDTQYF.

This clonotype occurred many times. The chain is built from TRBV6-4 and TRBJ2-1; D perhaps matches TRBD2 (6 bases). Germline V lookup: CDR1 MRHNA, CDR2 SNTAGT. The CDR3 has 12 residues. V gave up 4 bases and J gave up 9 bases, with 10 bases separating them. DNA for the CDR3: TGTGCCAGCAGTGCGGGGGATAGTGAGCAGTTCTTC. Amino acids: CASSAGDSEQFF.

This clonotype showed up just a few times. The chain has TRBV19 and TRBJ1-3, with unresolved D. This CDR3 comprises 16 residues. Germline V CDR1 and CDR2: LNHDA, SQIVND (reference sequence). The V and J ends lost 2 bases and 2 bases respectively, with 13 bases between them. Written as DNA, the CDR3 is TGTGCCAGTAGTATACGAACTGGGATCCCTGGAAACACCATATATTTT. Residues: CASSIRTGIPGNTIYF.

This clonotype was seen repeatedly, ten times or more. CDR3 bases: TGCGCCAGCAGCTTTGCCTTCGAGACTAGCGGGAGGAGGACGAATGAGCAGTTCTTC. Residues: CASSFAFETSGRRTNEQFF. The chain employs TRBV5-1 and TRBJ2-1; 13 bases align to TRBD2. The CDR3 consists of 19 residues. The germline CDR1 and CDR2 sequences are SGHRS and YFSETQ. Trimming at V came to 2 bases and at J to 7 bases, leaving 15 bases not matched to a gene.